A single T cell receptor beta chain is shown here with its context. No antigen is known for it. Per-nucleotide qualities are absent, and no much larger clonotype sits a single base away. This record comes from a study of Graves' ophthalmopathy and Graves' hyperthyroidism (dated 2018 in TCRdb). Study-level background: Peripheral blood was collected at initial diagnosis, prior to any treatment. After sampling, hyperthyroidism patients received methimazole starting at 30 mg daily, and ophthalmopathy patients received high-dose intravenous methylprednisolone. The study used TCR beta repertoire signatures to distinguish Graves' ophthalmopathy from Graves' hyperthyroidism and to predict progression to ophthalmopathy. To explore V-J signatures that distinguish ophthalmopathy from hyperthyroidism, a discovery set of around 100 patients was enrolled, made up of 43 with ophthalmopathy and roughly 57 with stable hyperthyroidism. The independent validation cohort included 18 to 20 hyperthyroidism patients plus 17 patients who later progressed from hyperthyroidism to ophthalmopathy. In total, approximately 130 blood samples were TCR-sequenced: around 42 ophthalmopathy, some 80 hyperthyroidism and around 17 hyperthyroidism-to-ophthalmopathy patients. In about 6 hyperthyroidism patients, the T-cell repertoire of thyroid tissue was compared with the T-cell repertoire of blood.

TCR beta CDR3 regions were amplified from RNA transcripts for repertoire sequencing. The first round of RT-PCR was done with HTBI primers and the Qiagen OneStep RT-PCR kit, and was followed by a second round of multiplex PCR, then size selection and purification. Libraries were sequenced paired-end with 100 bp reads on an Illumina HiSeq2000. For the original study's pipeline: SOAPnuke was used to process the reads, removing any read that contained adapters or uncalled bases, had a mean Phred below 15, or lacked an exact match to the constant primer or identifier. High-quality paired reads were merged with COPE v1.2.5. Clonotypes were defined as unique nucleotide sequences and were aligned to IMGT TRB V, D and J references using MiTCR v1.1. Only V-J combinations with frequency above 0.0001 were analysed, covering approximately 99% of repertoires. For each V-J combination, a TCR clonal expansion and chaos score was defined as the ratio of F50 clonal expansion to chaos observed in the TCRdist matrix. Welch's t-statistics and random forest were used to narrow the features down to 10 to 15 V-J combinations, which were then fed into a naive Bayes classifier. The similarity between thyroid and blood repertoires was quantified using the Morisita-Horn index. The raw public reads went through TCRdb reprocessing: fastp at Q25, MiXCR clone calling, in-frame beta chains kept. Rows are unified per CDR3 protein, each entry keeping the most common DNA and genes. TCRdb's processing, not the authors', yielded these V and J calls. This sample holds 260,000 or so distinct CDR3 sequences; 40% to 50% were observed only once. About half of the sample lies in the top ten.

The study at large found these results: No statistical method was used to predetermine the sample size, and group allocation was not hidden from the investigators. Most expanded thyroid clonotypes with frequency above 0.001 were also detected in blood, suggesting blood repertoires may reflect the thyroid immune response. In cross-validation, the 13-signature model distinguished ophthalmopathy from stable hyperthyroidism with approximately 88% sensitivity and nearly 82% specificity, and in the test set the corresponding values were about 80% and 75%. In validation, the model predicted ophthalmopathy progression with about 71% sensitivity and roughly 72% specificity; roughly 12 predicted patients were CT-confirmed with GO in a median of approximately 6.5 months.

From the germline V gene (reference sequence), CDR1 is LNHDA and CDR2 is SQIVND. The CDR3 spans 13 residues, from the cysteine through the phenylalanine. CDR3 DNA only is kept here, 39 bases in frame from base 1. Trimmed from V: 6 bases; trimmed from J: 9 bases; junction bases lacking a gene match: 3. Ophthalmopathy patients had moderately to severely active disease, Clinical Activity Score of at least 3, NOSPECS grade of at least 4, and disease duration under 3 months. Patients with other autoimmune diseases, uncontrolled infections, pregnancy or lactation were excluded from the study. Clinical symptoms, serum thyroxine, TRAb, thyroid ultrasound and orbital computed tomography formed the basis of the diagnosis. Ficoll-Paque density gradient centrifugation was used to isolate PBMCs from 8 to 10 ml of fresh peripheral blood. Trizol reagent was used to extract the total RNA, and its quality was then checked on an Agilent 2100 Bioanalyzer.

The clonotype originates from an adult man with Graves' ophthalmopathy. Sequenced: peripheral blood. This chain joins TRBV19 to TRBJ1-6, with 9 bases matching TRBD1. The CDR3 is CASRGQGGSPLHF. The nucleotide sequence reads TGTGCCAGTAGGGGACAGGGAGGTTCACCCCTCCACTTT.